This entry lists 10 T cell receptor beta chains sequenced from one sample in a study of T cell repertoires in cytomegalovirus infection. TCRdb itself ran the reads through MiXCR, one entry per CDR3 protein. The sample has fewer than 550,000 distinct CDR3 sequences; more than 15% are singletons. The sample consisted of CD8+ T cells from PBMCs. The receptors here all came from a human donor in good health (CMV status not recorded). Some clones in this sample may be carry-over from other donors' samples.

This clonotype is labeled medium-sized. The chain recombines TRBV7-8 with TRBJ2-4; 11 bases match TRBD2. V was pared by 2 bases and J by 0 bases, with 6 bases of the junction left unmatched. The CDR3 runs to 18 residues. Germline V gene data show CDR1 as SGHVS and CDR2 as FQNEAQ. The chain's CDR3 is CASSLTGTSGLAKNIQYF. The CDR3, as DNA: TGTGCCAGCAGCTTAACCGGGACTAGCGGATTAGCCAAAAACATTCAGTACTTC.

This clonotype showed up many times. The chain recombines TRBV7-2 with TRBJ2-7; D perhaps matches TRBD2 (6 bases). V gave up 3 bases and J gave up 3 bases, with 12 bases separating them. In germline, CDR1 is SGHTA, CDR2 FQGNSA. The CDR3 is made up of 14 amino acids. CDR3 protein: CASSFTGTHYEQYF. CDR3 DNA: TGTGCCAGCAGCTTCACCGGGACTCACTACGAGCAGTACTTC. The variable domain in full, completed from reference TRBV7-2 and TRBJ2-7, reads GAGVSQSPSNKVTEKGKDVELRCDPISGHTALYWYRQSLGQGLEFLIYFQGNSAPDKSGLPSDRFSAERTGGSVSTLTIQRTQQEDSAVYLCASSFTGTHYEQYFGPGTRLTVT.

This sequence joins TRBV2 and TRBJ1-5; D perhaps matches TRBD1 (6 bases). Germline V gene lookup returns CDR1 SNHLY and CDR2 FYNNEI. This CDR3 has 13 amino acids. V was shortened by 6 bases and J by 7 bases, with 13 bases between the two germline ends. The CDR3 reads CASRHRDRQPQHF. As DNA, the CDR3 is TGTGCCAGCAGGCACAGGGATAGGCAGCCCCAGCATTTT.

This clonotype was seen only a few times. The rearrangement joins TRBV20-1 to TRBJ1-1; D is ambiguous. V was shortened by 1 base and J by 1 base, with 16 bases between the two germline ends. The germline V gene encodes CDR1 DFQATT and CDR2 SNEGSKA (reference sequence). The CDR3 is 16 amino acids. For the CDR3, the DNA is TGCAGTGCTAGAGCAACACCGGGCCGGGAGAACACTGAAGCTTTCTTT. It codes for CSARATPGRENTEAFF.

Remarks on this clonotype: A single base separates this from a much larger clone, so it may be a read error. V and J are TRBV27 and TRBJ1-4; 8 nucleotides line up with TRBD1. Germline assignment: CDR1 MNHEY and CDR2 SMNVEV (reference sequence). The CDR3 loop spans 14 amino acids. CDR3 sequence: CPSSLTGGEEKLFF. The CDR3 nucleotides are TGTCCCAGCAGTTTAACAGGGGGAGAGGAAAAACTGTTTTTT.

V is TRBV6-1 and J is TRBJ2-7; TRBD2 matches 8 bases. This CDR3 region has 16 residues. After removal of 1 base from V and 3 bases from J, the junction contained 8 bases not matched to a gene. The germline gives CDR1 MNHNS, CDR2 SASEGT. CDR3 nucleotide sequence: TGTGCCAGCAGTGAAGTAAGTGTGCTAGCGGGCTACGAGCAGTACTTC. Translation gives CASSEVSVLAGYEQYF.

This clonotype was detected many times. The chain carries TRBV7-3 and TRBJ2-6; D is ambiguous. From germline, CDR1 is SGHTA and CDR2 FQGTGA. This CDR3 has 20 residues. With 0 bases removed from V and 0 bases from J, the gap between germline ends came to 18 bases. CDR3 protein: CASSLTAPLSRVSGANVLTF. CDR3 DNA sequence: TGTGCCAGCAGCTTAACGGCTCCACTTTCACGCGTCTCTGGGGCCAACGTCCTGACTTTC.

This clonotype was detected ten times or more. Compared with germline, one end of the junction differs, possibly owing to a read error. The chain joins TRBV7-7 to TRBJ2-7; D is possibly TRBD2 (5 bases). In germline, CDR1 is SSHAT, CDR2 FNYEAQ (reference sequence). This CDR3 spans 15 amino acids. CDR3 residues: CASSLETGSSYEQYF. The CDR3 DNA reads TGTGCTAGCAGCTTAGAAACTGGGAGCTCCTACGAGCAGTACTTC.

Regarding this clonotype: A much larger clone lies a single base off, so this may be a read error. This chain connects TRBV5-4 to TRBJ1-1; 7 positions agree with TRBD1. Germline loops: CDR1 SGHNT, CDR2 YYREEE (reference sequence). There are 14 residues in the CDR3. CDR3: CASSLTTGNTVAFF. The CDR3 nucleotides are TGTGCCAGCAGCTTGACGACAGGGAACACTGTAGCTTTCTTT.

The rearrangement uses TRBV28 and TRBJ2-1; 9 bases agree with TRBD2. Trimming at V came to 8 bases and at J to 3 bases, leaving 8 bases not matched to a gene. This CDR3 has 15 amino acids. Germline V gene lookup returns CDR1 MDHEN and CDR2 SYDVKM. In DNA, the CDR3 is TGTGCCAGCCTGCATAGCGGGAGTAACTACAATGAGCAGTTCTTC. Its protein is CASLHSGSNYNEQFF.